Sequencing of this T cell receptor (beta chain) was carried out in a study of prognosis after radiotherapy for stage I lung cancer. Findings and caveats of the study: Stereotactic body radiation therapy was followed by a fall in unique TCR clone counts, with a median of around 10,000 versus 6,900.

Two-round multiplex PCR amplified TCR beta CDR3 from genomic DNA. The first PCR round targeted every TRBV and TRBJ gene with specific primers. Using its own MiXCR run on the multiplex PCR reads, TCRdb lists one record per CDR3 protein. Of 38,000 or so distinct CDR3 sequences detected, around a quarter appear once; the ten largest clones hold 25% to 30%. In its sample, this clonotype was seen once. Its antigen remains unidentified. A much larger clone is a single base away; this may be a read error. Germline CDR1 and CDR2: MNHNS and SASEGT. The CDR3 totals 12 residues. With 6 bases removed from V and 5 bases from J, the gap between germline ends came to 10 bases.

The TCR sequence derives from a donor at least 50 years old with non-small cell lung cancer. This rearrangement joins TRBV6-1 to TRBJ1-1; possible D gene TRBD1, 5 bases. Sequenced here: PBMCs, sampled before or after stereotactic body radiation therapy (not recorded which). The CDR3 loop reads CASSLWGTEAFF. CDR3 nucleotide sequence: TGTGCCAGCAGCTTATGGGGGACTGAAGCTTTCTTT.